These 25 T cell receptor beta chains share one sample of origin, sequenced in a study of cytomegalovirus exposure and HLA in healthy donors. Vbeta (60) and Jbeta (13) primers were used in the PCR. TCRdb keeps only in-frame clones here, not all; method: immunoSEQ multiplex PCR. This sample yields about 140,000 clones, of which approximately 78% are seen a single time; roughly 3.2% belongs to the top ten. The material sequenced was PBMCs. The receptors derive from a man aged 18 to 29 in good health and CMV-seropositive.

The chain employs TRBV11-2 and TRBJ1-2; 7 positions agree with TRBD1. The CDR3 contains 12 residues. Germline CDR1 is SGHAT and CDR2 is FQNNGV. V shed 5 bases and J 5 bases; nucleotides not matched to a gene: 2. CDR3 in amino acids: CASSMTGYGYTF. The CDR3 DNA sequence: TGTGCCAGCAGCATGACAGGGTATGGCTACACCTTC.

CDR3 in amino acids: CASSLTGTETQYF. The CDR3 nucleotides are TGCGCCAGCAGCCTGACAGGGACGGAGACCCAGTACTTC. The V gene is TRBV5-1, the J gene TRBJ2-5, with TRBD1 matching 7 bases. The CDR3 spans 13 residues. Looked up from germline, CDR1 is SGHRS and CDR2 is YFSETQ. The junction had 5 bases not matched to a gene; V was cut back by 4 bases and J by 5 bases.

The genes are TRBV6-6 and TRBJ2-7, with TRBD2 identical over 8 bases. The V gene end was trimmed by 10 bases and the J gene end by 3 bases; junction bases not matched to a gene: 8. The germline CDR1 and CDR2 sequences are MNHNY and SVGAGI (reference sequence). CDR3 length: 13 residues. CDR3 sequence reads: CATRGGLDYEQYF. DNA for the CDR3: TGTGCCACCCGGGGGGGATTAGACTACGAGCAGTACTTC.

This clone was seen only once. This rearrangement joins TRBV5-4 to TRBJ2-3, with TRBD1 matching over 8 bases. The CDR3 is made up of 16 amino acids. The germline V gene has CDR1 SGHNT and CDR2 YYREEE (reference sequence). J gave up 2 bases and V 4 bases, and 9 bases lay outside the gene matches. CDR3 sequence (DNA): TGTGCCAGCAGCGCCCCTGACAGGGGCAACACAGATACGCAGTATTTT. This sequence encodes CASSAPDRGNTDTQYF.

V gene TRBV27 combines with J gene TRBJ1-5; D might be TRBD1 (5 bases). The CDR3 has 13 residues. Per germline, CDR1 MNHEY and CDR2 SMNVEV (reference sequence). The ends were cut back, 3 bases at V and 7 bases at J, with 10 bases in the middle. The CDR3 bases are TGTGCCAGCAGTTTGGACATTGGACAGCCCCAGCATTTT. Translation: CASSLDIGQPQHF.

With respect to this clone: One end of the junction does not line up with germline, which may come from a read error. The chain links TRBV7-9 to TRBJ1-5; unclear D gene. The CDR3 runs to 12 residues. Per germline, CDR1 SEHNR and CDR2 FQNEAQ (reference sequence). DNA of the CDR3: TGTTCCAGCAGCTCCTTCAATCAGCCCCAGCATTTT. Its protein product is CSSSSFNQPQHF.

The J gene is TRBJ2-1, the V gene TRBV19, with D tentatively TRBD2 (6 bases). CDR1 and CDR2 (germline): LNHDA, SQIVND (reference sequence). V was trimmed by 5 bases and J by 7 bases, leaving 15 bases between them. This CDR3 spans 14 amino acids. Written as DNA, the CDR3 is TGTGCCAGTAGTCCCGCCCGACGGGGGAATGAGCAGTTCTTC. Translating it yields CASSPARRGNEQFF.

This chain joins TRBV21-1 and TRBJ1-1. TRBV21-1 is recorded as a pseudogene. This CDR3 has 12 amino acids. CDR3 nucleotides: TGTGCCAGCAGCGCCCTAAAATGTGAAGCTTTCTTT. Encoded protein: CASSALKCEAFF.

In this sample, this clone turned up once. The chain carries TRBV7-8 and TRBJ2-1; 7 bases are a match to TRBD1. The trim removed 4 bases at V and 7 bases at J, leaving 13 bases unmatched. The CDR3 covers 16 residues. In germline, CDR1 is SGHVS, CDR2 FQNEAQ. CDR3 bases: TGTGCCAGCAGCTCCAGAGCTTTAGGGGGCCCTAATGAGCAGTTCTTC. This sequence encodes CASSSRALGGPNEQFF.

The V and J genes are TRBV2 and TRBJ2-3; 10 positions match TRBD2. J gave up 6 bases and V 8 bases, and 8 bases lay outside the gene matches. Germline V gene data show CDR1 as SNHLY and CDR2 as FYNNEI. The CDR3 is 14 residues long. The CDR3 loop reads CASSGLAVGDTQYF. In nucleotides, the CDR3 is TGTGCCAGCTCAGGACTAGCGGTGGGGGATACGCAGTATTTT.

The chain recombines TRBV7-9 with TRBJ2-7; possibly TRBD2 for D (6 bases). The CDR3 has 13 residues. Looked up from germline, CDR1 is SEHNR and CDR2 is FQNEAQ (reference sequence). The V gene lost 3 bases and the J gene lost 0 bases, with 6 bases spanning the gap. Here the CDR3 reads CASSLGLSYEQYF. The CDR3, as DNA: TGTGCCAGCAGCTTGGGACTCTCCTACGAGCAGTACTTC. The complete variable domain, with remaining parts taken from reference TRBV7-9 and TRBJ2-7, reads DTGVSQNPRHKITKRGQNVTFRCDPISEHNRLYWYRQTLGQGPEFLTYFQNEAQLEKSRLLSDRFSAERPKGSFSTLEIQRTEQGDSAMYLCASSLGLSYEQYFGPGTRLTVT.

The sample holds a few counts of this clone. The chain combines TRBV7-3 with TRBJ2-7; 9 bases align to TRBD1. The CDR3 is 13 amino acids. CDR1 is SGHTA, CDR2 FQGTGA, per germline. Losses at the gene ends were 3 bases for V and 7 bases for J; bases not matched to a gene: 4. CDR3 loop: CASSFSTGGEQYF. The CDR3 bases are TGTGCCAGCAGCTTTTCGACAGGGGGAGAGCAGTACTTC.

The chain has TRBV5-1 and TRBJ2-3, with D tentatively TRBD2 (5 bases). With 3 bases removed from V and 2 bases from J, the gap between germline ends came to 13 bases. The CDR3 extends over 15 amino acids. The germline V gene has CDR1 SGHRS and CDR2 YFSETQ. The CDR3 protein is CASSSPGEPTDTQYF. CDR3 bases: TGCGCCAGCAGCTCCCCCGGGGAGCCCACAGATACGCAGTATTTT.

Turning to this clone: Other DNA sequences in the same sample also yield this CDR3. The gene calls are TRBV9 and TRBJ2-7; 7 bases agree with TRBD1. The CDR3 contains 14 residues. Germline trimming cut 4 bases from V and 1 base from J; bases unmatched to any gene: 5. Germline V CDR1 and CDR2: SGDLS, YYNGEE. This CDR3 reads CASSPWDSSYEQYF. The CDR3 DNA sequence: TGTGCCAGCAGCCCCTGGGACAGTTCCTACGAGCAGTACTTC. The variable domain in full, completed from reference TRBV9 and TRBJ2-7, reads DSGVTQTPKHLITATGQRVTLRCSPRSGDLSVYWYQQSLDQGLQFLIQYYNGEERAKGNILERFSAQQFPDLHSELNLSSLELGDSALYFCASSPWDSSYEQYFGPGTRLTVT.

This clone was seen only once. The DNA for the CDR3 is TGTGCCAGCTCACCTTCCGGGACAGCAATTTTGAACACTGAAGCTTTCTTT. Translating gives CASSPSGTAILNTEAFF. The chain recombines TRBV18 with TRBJ1-1, with 7 bases matching TRBD1. Germline trimming cut 3 bases from V and 0 bases from J; bases unmatched to any gene: 10. Germline CDR1 and CDR2: KGHSH and LQKENI. The CDR3 spans 17 residues.

The chain links TRBV7-8 to TRBJ1-2, with TRBD1 matching 9 bases. This CDR3 has 16 amino acids. After removal of 3 bases from V and 2 bases from J, the junction contained 7 bases not matched to a gene. Germline assignment: CDR1 SGHVS and CDR2 FQNEAQ. CDR3 sequence: CASSFAPGQGNYGYTF. The DNA for the CDR3 is TGTGCCAGCAGCTTCGCCCCGGGACAGGGAAACTATGGCTACACCTTC. Full variable domain (outside the CDR3, taken from reference TRBV7-8 and TRBJ1-2): GAGVSQSPRYKVAKRGQDVALRCDPISGHVSLFWYQQALGQGPEFLTYFQNEAQLDKSGLPSDRFFAERPEGSVSTLKIQRTQQEDSAVYLCASSFAPGQGNYGYTFGSGTRLTVV.

This rearrangement joins TRBV19 to TRBJ2-1; D remains ambiguous. The germline gives CDR1 LNHDA, CDR2 SQIVND (reference sequence). Between the trimmed V and J ends, which lost 3 bases and 0 bases, there was a span of 12 bases. The CDR3 runs to 16 residues. This CDR3 reads CASSMVSVSSYNEQFF. CDR3 DNA sequence: TGTGCCAGTAGTATGGTTTCGGTTAGCTCCTACAATGAGCAGTTCTTC.

The J gene is TRBJ2-1, the V gene TRBV28, with 11 nucleotides matching TRBD2. Per germline, CDR1 MDHEN and CDR2 SYDVKM. V lost 3 bases and J lost 4; bases outside the gene matches: 5. There are 16 residues in the CDR3. The CDR3 nucleotides read TGTGCCAGCAGTTTCCCAGCTAGCGGGAGGTACAATGAGCAGTTCTTC. Translating it yields CASSFPASGRYNEQFF.

This chain connects TRBV2 to TRBJ2-3; D possibly corresponds to TRBD1 (5 bases). V shed 2 bases and J shed 2 bases, with 8 bases lying between them. Germline loops: CDR1 SNHLY, CDR2 FYNNEI. The CDR3 sequence is 14 residues long. The CDR3 is CASSEQTDTDTQYF. CDR3 nucleotides: TGTGCCAGCAGTGAACAGACAGACACAGATACGCAGTATTTT. The full variable domain, rest sourced from reference TRBV2 and TRBJ2-3, is EPEVTQTPSHQVTQMGQEVILRCVPISNHLYFYWYRQILGQKVEFLVSFYNNEISEKSEIFDDQFSVERPDGSNFTLKIRSTKLEDSAMYFCASSEQTDTDTQYFGPGTRLTVL.

The chain combines TRBV2 with TRBJ2-6, with TRBD2 matching 10 bases. V lost 5 bases to trimming and J lost 3 bases; unmatched junction nucleotides: 10. The germline V gene encodes CDR1 SNHLY and CDR2 FYNNEI. The CDR3 sequence is 18 residues long. CDR3 protein: CASSRILAGVRGANVLTF. The CDR3, as DNA: TGTGCCAGCAGTCGAATTCTAGCGGGAGTCCGTGGGGCCAACGTCCTGACTTTC.

This chain joins TRBV2 and TRBJ2-1; possible D gene TRBD1, 6 bases. Looked up from germline, CDR1 is SNHLY and CDR2 is FYNNEI. The CDR3 loop spans 16 amino acids. Trimming removed 8 bases from V and 1 base from J, with 18 bases in between. In DNA form, the CDR3 reads TGTGCCAGCTCGGGTTATATGACAGGTTCCTACAATGAGCAGTTCTTC. Its protein is CASSGYMTGSYNEQFF.

The chain joins TRBV19 to TRBJ2-2, with TRBD2 as a possible D gene (5 bases). This CDR3 is built from 13 residues. Trimming left V 3 bases short and J 3 bases short, with 5 bases between. Germline V gives CDR1 LNHDA, CDR2 SQIVND (reference sequence). Written as DNA, the CDR3 is TGTGCCAGTAGTATCGGGGACACCGGGGAGCTGTTTTTT. It translates to CASSIGDTGELFF.

The chain recombines TRBV29-1 with TRBJ1-1, with D perhaps matching TRBD1 (6 bases). Trimming took off 7 bases at V and 2 bases at J, with 11 bases between the two ends. This CDR3 contains 12 residues. Germline V lookup: CDR1 SQVTM, CDR2 ANQGSEA. This CDR3 reads CSGHRVNTEAFF. CDR3 sequence (DNA): TGCAGCGGACACAGGGTTAACACTGAAGCTTTCTTT.

The chain combines TRBV11-1 with TRBJ1-1; TRBD1 matches at 7 bases. Germline V gene data show CDR1 as SGHAT and CDR2 as FQDESV (reference sequence). The CDR3 has 14 amino acids. The V segment lost 5 bases and the J segment 7 bases; nucleotides outside the gene matches: 10. In DNA form, the CDR3 reads TGTGCCAGCAGCCCAAGACGGGACAGTATTGAAGCTTTCTTT. Translation: CASSPRRDSIEAFF.

The chain is built from TRBV19 and TRBJ1-2; D is possibly TRBD1 (5 bases). The length of the CDR3 is 15 residues. Trimming pared 4 bases from V and 4 bases from J, leaving 16 bases between. Germline values: CDR1 LNHDA, CDR2 SQIVND (reference sequence). The CDR3 spells CASSSWTTVGYGYTF. CDR3 sequence (DNA): TGTGCCAGTAGTAGCTGGACGACAGTAGGCTATGGCTACACCTTC.